Each of the 20 T cell receptor beta chains below was sequenced from the same sample in a study of T cell changes during pregnancy in multiple sclerosis. Some clones are missing from TCRdb's copy, which holds only in-frame ones; the method was immunoSEQ multiplex PCR. The repertoire consists of tens of thousands of clones, with about 91% occurring once and the leading ten covering 2% to 2.5%. Sequences were derived from peripheral blood, sampled in the third trimester of pregnancy. These receptors were obtained from a female donor with multiple sclerosis, enrolled in a pregnancy study.

This clone is a singleton in its sample. The chain carries TRBV9 and TRBJ2-3; D possibly corresponds to TRBD1 (7 bases). Trimming removed 3 bases at V and 3 bases at J, with 11 bases between. CDR3 size: 14 residues. Per the germline V gene, CDR1 is SGDLS and CDR2 is YYNGEE. The chain's CDR3 is CASSGRGATDTQYF. In DNA form, the CDR3 reads TGTGCCAGCAGCGGCAGGGGGGCAACAGATACGCAGTATTTT.

The chain employs TRBV5-6 and TRBJ2-2; D not certain. Germline-derived CDR1 and CDR2 are SGHDT and YYEEEE. The CDR3 has 12 amino acids. Trimming cost V 5 bases and J 3 bases, with 5 bases left between them. The CDR3 region has the DNA TGTGCCAGCAGGTTATACACCGGGGAGCTGTTTTTT. It yields the protein CASRLYTGELFF.

This chain connects TRBV6-5 to TRBJ1-1; no definite D call. The V gene lost 0 bases and the J gene lost 3 bases, with 11 bases spanning the gap. This CDR3 region has 15 residues. In germline, CDR1 is MNHEY, CDR2 SVGAGI. The CDR3: CASSYSGRRDTEAFF. The CDR3 coding sequence is TGTGCCAGCAGTTACTCGGGCAGGAGGGACACTGAAGCTTTCTTT.

This sequence joins TRBV6-6 and TRBJ2-7; the match to TRBD1 covers 9 bases. The V segment lost 1 base and the J segment 3 bases; nucleotides outside the gene matches: 4. The germline CDR1 and CDR2 sequences are MNHNY and SVGAGI (reference sequence). This CDR3 region has 15 residues. CDR3 protein: CASSYLGQGFYEQYF. In nucleotides, the CDR3 is TGTGCCAGCAGTTACTTGGGACAGGGCTTCTACGAGCAGTACTTC.

This clone has just one count. The chain is built from TRBV19 and TRBJ2-1; a weak D match, TRBD1 (7 bases). From germline, CDR1 is LNHDA and CDR2 SQIVND (reference sequence). Trimming left V 5 bases short and J 2 bases short, with 13 bases between. The CDR3 consists of 15 residues. This CDR3 reads CASSQGGGTYNEQFF. DNA of the CDR3: TGTGCCAGTAGTCAGGGGGGAGGCACCTACAATGAGCAGTTCTTC.

This CDR3 is CASSSGPNTEAFF. The DNA for the CDR3 is TGTGCCAGCAGTTCAGGGCCGAACACTGAAGCTTTCTTT. This chain uses TRBV6-5 with TRBJ1-1; tentative D call: TRBD1 (5 bases). The germline V gene has CDR1 MNHEY and CDR2 SVGAGI. V was cut by 4 bases and J by 1 base, with 7 bases left in between. The CDR3 sequence is 13 residues long.

This clone was seen just once. The J gene is TRBJ2-1, the V gene TRBV7-9; D may be TRBD2 (6 bases). This CDR3 is 13 amino acids long. Germline CDR1 reads SEHNR; CDR2 reads FQNEAQ (reference sequence). V was cut by 5 bases and J by 6 bases, with 11 bases left in between. DNA for the CDR3: TGTGCCAGCAGCGAAAGCGGGTCCAATGAGCAGTTCTTC. Its protein is CASSESGSNEQFF.

J is TRBJ2-1 and V is TRBV9; D ambiguous. This CDR3 comprises 15 residues. Germline V lookup: CDR1 SGDLS, CDR2 YYNGEE. The V gene lost 0 bases and the J gene lost 6 bases, with 13 bases spanning the gap. CDR3 bases: TGTGCCAGCAGCGTAGCCACAAACGGCGGCAATGAGCAGTTCTTC. As protein: CASSVATNGGNEQFF.

This chain connects TRBV11-3 to TRBJ2-7; D ambiguous. Trimming took 0 bases from V and 9 from J, leaving 6 bases between them. The CDR3 totals 11 residues. In germline, CDR1 is SGHNT, CDR2 YENEEA. The CDR3 coding sequence is TGTGCCAGCAGCTTAGACCACAGGCAGTACTTC. It codes for CASSLDHRQYF. Looking up the rest from reference TRBV11-3 and TRBJ2-7 gives the full variable domain: EAGVVQSPRYKIIEKKQPVAFWCNPISGHNTLYWYLQNLGQGPELLIRYENEEAVDDSQLPKDRFSAERLKGVDSTLKIQPAELGDSAVYLCASSLDHRQYFGPGTRLTVT.

J is TRBJ2-7 and V is TRBV4-2; D unclear. The CDR3 has 15 amino acids. Deletions cut 1 base from V and 2 bases from J, with 12 bases between. Germline CDR1 reads LGHNA; CDR2 reads YNFKEQ. CDR3 DNA sequence: TGTGCCAGCAGCCAAGGAACTGCCGTCCCCTACGAGCAGTACTTC. Protein sequence: CASSQGTAVPYEQYF.

This clone appeared a single time. The rearrangement joins TRBV5-1 to TRBJ2-1; perhaps TRBD1 as D (6 bases). Germline CDR1 SGHRS, CDR2 YFSETQ. Between the trimmed V and J ends, which lost 3 bases and 1 base, there was a span of 29 bases. The CDR3 consists of 21 residues. The CDR3 coding sequence is TGCGCCAGCAGCTCCGACGCCTCGACAGGAGGCCTCACTAGGTCCTACAATGAGCAGTTCTTC. It encodes CASSSDASTGGLTRSYNEQFF.

The V and J genes are TRBV2 and TRBJ2-1; TRBD1 matches at 9 bases. The CDR3 runs 14 residues. From germline, CDR1 is SNHLY and CDR2 FYNNEI. After removal of 6 bases from V and 10 bases from J, the junction contained 10 bases not matched to a gene. The CDR3 DNA follows: TGTGCCAGCAGAAGGACAGGGGCTCAGGGGGAGCAGTTCTTC. Encoded protein: CASRRTGAQGEQFF.

The chain joins TRBV19 to TRBJ2-1; 12 positions agree with TRBD2. V was clipped by 5 bases and J by 10 bases; unmatched bases: 12. CDR1 is LNHDA and CDR2 is SQIVND in the germline V gene (reference sequence). The CDR3 runs 16 residues. CDR3 sequence reads: CASSAHLAGGGGEQFF. DNA for the CDR3: TGTGCCAGTAGTGCCCATCTAGCGGGGGGGGGCGGGGAGCAGTTCTTC. Using reference TRBV19 and TRBJ2-1 for the parts outside the CDR3, the full variable domain is DGGITQSPKYLFRKEGQNVTLSCEQNLNHDAMYWYRQDPGQGLRLIYYSQIVNDFQKGDIAEGYSVSREKKESFPLTVTSAQKNPTAFYLCASSAHLAGGGGEQFFGPGTRLTVL.

The chain employs TRBV5-1 and TRBJ2-7; TRBD2 matches at 8 bases. Germline V gene lookup returns CDR1 SGHRS and CDR2 YFSETQ. The J segment lost 9 bases and the V segment lost 0 bases, leaving 5 bases of the junction unmatched. CDR3 length: 13 residues. CDR3 in amino acids: CASSLVSGLGQYF. The CDR3 DNA reads TGCGCCAGCAGCTTGGTCTCGGGACTAGGGCAGTACTTC.

This chain joins TRBV9 and TRBJ2-3; 10 bases match TRBD2. The CDR3 is made up of 16 amino acids. Germline lookup yields CDR1 SGDLS and CDR2 YYNGEE. The V and J ends lost 4 bases and 2 bases, in that order; junction bases with no gene match: 7. The CDR3 DNA is TGTGCCAGCAGCCCTAGGACTAGCGGACCCACAGATACGCAGTATTTT. Protein: CASSPRTSGPTDTQYF.

The V gene is TRBV4-1, the J gene TRBJ2-1; 9 bases fit TRBD2. Losses at the gene ends were 4 bases for V and 8 bases for J; bases not matched to a gene: 9. From germline, CDR1 is MGHRA and CDR2 YSYEKL. The CDR3 extends over 15 amino acids. The CDR3 here is CASSLHPSGIDEQFF. CDR3 sequence (DNA): TGCGCCAGCAGCCTCCACCCTAGCGGGATCGATGAGCAGTTCTTC.

About this clone itself: In the same sample, other DNA sequences code for this CDR3. The gene calls are TRBV4-3 and TRBJ1-2; TRBD1 is a possible D gene (5 bases). V was clipped by 1 base and J by 7 bases, with 16 bases between them. Germline-derived CDR1 and CDR2 are LGHNA and YSLEER. The CDR3 extends over 15 amino acids. CDR3 loop: CASSQVGIGTSGYTF. CDR3 nucleotide sequence: TGCGCCAGCAGCCAAGTCGGTATCGGGACTTCTGGCTACACCTTC.

In its sample, this clone was seen once. The chain has TRBV7-9 and TRBJ1-2; maybe TRBD1 (5 bases). V lost 0 bases, J lost 2 bases, and 10 bases lay in between. The germline gives CDR1 SEHNR, CDR2 FQNEAQ (reference sequence). The CDR3 is 15 residues long. The CDR3 sequence: CASSLAGRINYGYTF. Written as DNA, the CDR3 is TGTGCCAGCAGCTTAGCGGGGCGGATAAACTATGGCTACACCTTC.

The genes are TRBV2 and TRBJ2-3; no clear D. V was shortened by 4 bases and J by 6 bases, with 11 bases between the two germline ends. This CDR3 region has 13 residues. CDR1 is SNHLY and CDR2 is FYNNEI in the germline V gene. DNA for the CDR3: TGTGCCAGCAGTGGCCAGAAGTTCGATACGCAGTATTTT. This sequence encodes CASSGQKFDTQYF.

V and J are TRBV7-8 and TRBJ2-5, with D hard to call. This CDR3 contains 12 residues. Germline V gene lookup returns CDR1 SGHVS and CDR2 FQNEAQ. Between the trimmed V and J ends, which lost 3 bases and 4 bases, there was a span of 6 bases. CDR3 DNA: TGTGCCAGCAGCTTTTGGAGAGAGACCCAGTACTTC. Translating gives CASSFWRETQYF.